Shown below are 15 T cell receptor beta chains from a single sample sequenced in a study of shared clonotypes between healthy human individuals. Here immunoSEQ multiplex PCR was the method, and the copy in TCRdb shows in-frame clones only, minus some. Here the sample spans about 1.1 million clones, 60% to 80% being singletons. The sample taken for sequencing was memory CD4+ T cells from PBMCs. Subset specified: CD45RA-negative fraction. The receptors originated from a young man in good health. Some clones in this sample may be carry-over from other donors' samples.

This chain connects TRBV12-1 to TRBJ1-5. TRBV12-1 is described as a pseudogene. The length of the CDR3 is 14 residues. Here the CDR3 DNA reads TGTGCCAGCAGCCCGGGGAATAGCAATCAGCCCCAGCATTTT. Protein: CASSPGNSNQPQHF.

The rearrangement links TRBV5-1 to TRBJ1-2; a weak D match, TRBD1 (6 bases). Trimming took 4 bases from V and 3 from J, leaving 16 bases between them. The CDR3 sequence is 15 residues long. Germline CDR1 is SGHRS and CDR2 is YFSETQ. Here the CDR3 reads CASSLRDTQYYGYTF. In DNA form, the CDR3 reads TGCGCCAGCAGCCTACGGGACACTCAGTACTATGGCTACACCTTC.

The sample holds a few counts of this clone. V and J are TRBV2 and TRBJ2-5; perhaps D is TRBD1 or TRBD2 (5 bases each). This CDR3 is 12 amino acids long. Looked up from germline, CDR1 is SNHLY and CDR2 is FYNNEI. Trimming took 9 bases from V and 0 from J, leaving 8 bases between them. CDR3 region: CASRDHQETQYF. CDR3 in DNA: TGTGCCAGTCGGGACCACCAAGAGACCCAGTACTTC.

This chain connects TRBV6-4 to TRBJ2-1; no reliable D call. Trimming took 7 bases from V and 8 from J, leaving 0 bases between them. The germline V gene has CDR1 MRHNA and CDR2 SNTAGT. The CDR3 is 8 residues long. The CDR3 spells CASNEQFF. CDR3 DNA: TGTGCCAGCAATGAGCAGTTCTTC.

V is TRBV28 and J is TRBJ2-7, with D possibly called TRBD1 or TRBD2 (6 bases each). CDR1 is MDHEN and CDR2 is SYDVKM in the germline V gene. V dropped 5 bases and J dropped 2 bases, with 10 bases sitting between them. CDR3 length: 13 residues. The CDR3 DNA is TGTGCCAGCAGTAAGGGGGGAACCTACGAGCAGTACTTC. Its protein is CASSKGGTYEQYF.

In this sample, this clone turned up once. The gene calls are TRBV27 and TRBJ2-7; possibly TRBD2 for D (5 bases). Per the germline V gene, CDR1 is MNHEY and CDR2 is SMNVEV (reference sequence). Trimming took 6 bases from V and 6 from J, leaving 12 bases between them. There are 12 residues in the CDR3. CDR3 sequence: CASSHPRGEQYF. The CDR3 DNA sequence: TGTGCCAGCAGCCACCCACGGGGCGAGCAGTACTTC.

The chain recombines TRBV28 with TRBJ2-3; D might be TRBD1 (6 bases). This CDR3 is built from 16 residues. With 5 bases removed from V and 4 bases from J, the gap between germline ends came to 19 bases. Germline V gene data show CDR1 as MDHEN and CDR2 as SYDVKM. The CDR3 protein is CASSEHSGVGADTQYF. CDR3 nucleotides: TGTGCCAGCAGTGAACACTCAGGGGTCGGCGCAGATACGCAGTATTTT.

The rearrangement joins TRBV30 to TRBJ2-7; no firm D call. V was clipped by 1 base and J by 3 bases, with 10 bases between them. The CDR3 extends over 13 amino acids. The germline V gene encodes CDR1 GTSNPN and CDR2 SVGIG (reference sequence). The chain's CDR3 is CAWSGREYYEQYF. The CDR3, as DNA: TGTGCCTGGAGTGGGAGAGAGTACTACGAGCAGTACTTC.

The genes are TRBV4-1 and TRBJ1-2, with a tentative D call TRBD1 (5 bases). The V end lost 1 base, the J end lost 3 bases, and 12 bases lay between the germline ends. The CDR3 is 15 amino acids. Germline V gene data show CDR1 as MGHRA and CDR2 as YSYEKL. DNA of the CDR3: TGCGCCAGCAGCCAAGGGGACCTAAGAGACTATGGCTACACCTTC. This sequence encodes CASSQGDLRDYGYTF.

The chain is built from TRBV5-6 and TRBJ1-1, with a possible D match to TRBD1 (6 bases). The V end was cut by 3 bases, the J end by 5 bases, with 8 bases between. The germline V gene has CDR1 SGHDT and CDR2 YYEEEE. The CDR3 runs to 12 residues. The CDR3 sequence: CASSSRGTEAFF. The CDR3, as DNA: TGTGCCAGCAGCTCCAGGGGTACTGAAGCTTTCTTT.

The V gene is TRBV27, the J gene TRBJ2-5; D may be TRBD2 (7 bases). Germline V gives CDR1 MNHEY, CDR2 SMNVEV (reference sequence). The CDR3 consists of 17 residues. The V gene lost 5 bases and the J gene lost 4 bases, with 23 bases spanning the gap. The CDR3 nucleotides read TGTGCCAGCAGTCCTAAACCTAACGGGGGGCGACGAGAGACCCAGTACTTC. Translated, it gives CASSPKPNGGRRETQYF.

V and J are TRBV28 and TRBJ2-7; D gene ambiguous. The V end lost 8 bases, the J end lost 3 bases, and 14 bases lay between the germline ends. The CDR3 is 13 amino acids. CDR1 and CDR2 from the germline V gene are MDHEN and SYDVKM. DNA for the CDR3: TGTGCCAGCGTCGATTTGTCTCGCTACGAGCAGTACTTC. Protein sequence: CASVDLSRYEQYF.

In this sample, this clone turned up many times. This sequence joins TRBV14 and TRBJ2-1; 12 nucleotides match TRBD2. The CDR3 is 16 amino acids. Germline CDR1 reads SGHDN; CDR2 reads FVKESK. V trimming: 5 bases; J trimming: 5 bases; junction bases outside the gene matches: 7. The CDR3 region is CASSKPGLAGNNEQFF. In DNA, the CDR3 is TGTGCCAGCAGCAAACCCGGACTAGCGGGAAACAATGAGCAGTTCTTC.

V usage is TRBV2 and J usage is TRBJ2-2, with TRBD2 matching over 7 bases. This CDR3 has 15 amino acids. Germline V gives CDR1 SNHLY, CDR2 FYNNEI. V dropped 6 bases and J dropped 4; count of bases not matched to a gene: 8. CDR3 DNA sequence: TGTGCCAGCAGCCTACGGGGGGAGGGCACCGGGGAGCTGTTTTTT. This codes for CASSLRGEGTGELFF.

The chain employs TRBV9 and TRBJ2-7; D may be TRBD1 (6 bases). CDR1 SGDLS and CDR2 YYNGEE come from the germline V gene. Trimming took off 0 bases at V and 3 bases at J, with 13 bases between the two ends. The CDR3 loop spans 15 amino acids. CDR3 region: CASSVGGTPDYEQYF. Written as DNA, the CDR3 is TGTGCCAGCAGCGTAGGGGGGACACCAGACTACGAGCAGTACTTC.